The 10 T cell receptor beta chains reported below all come from one sample, sequenced in a study of blood T cell repertoires in COVID-19. Clones were sequenced by immunoSEQ multiplex PCR, and TCRdb holds only the in-frame ones, with some missing. The table has some 300,000 clones, just under 85% seen once. Sequenced sample: peripheral blood. Source of these receptors: a woman in her fifties or sixties with active or convalescent COVID-19.

A few counts support this clone. The chain combines TRBV6-5 with TRBJ1-6; a weak D match, TRBD1 (6 bases). Germline V lookup: CDR1 MNHEY, CDR2 SVGAGI. Trimming left V 0 bases short and J 9 bases short, with 15 bases between. This CDR3 contains 16 residues. Written as DNA, the CDR3 is TGTGCCAGCAGTTACTCGGGGCGCAGGGGTGGTTCACCCCTCCACTTT. Its translation is CASSYSGRRGGSPLHF.

The chain links TRBV5-8 to TRBJ1-1; weak D call: TRBD1 (6 bases). Germline CDR1 is SGHTS and CDR2 is YDEGEE. V lost 0 bases, J lost 8 bases, and 11 bases lay in between. The CDR3 has 13 residues. Here the CDR3 DNA reads TGTGCCAGCAGCTTGGTACAGGGTGGAGAAGCTTTCTTT. This translates into CASSLVQGGEAFF.

The V gene is TRBV5-4, the J gene TRBJ1-2; 8 bases line up with TRBD1. CDR1 and CDR2 (germline): SGHNT, YYREEE (reference sequence). This CDR3 is built from 13 residues. The V and J ends lost 4 bases and 7 bases, in that order; junction bases with no gene match: 6. For the CDR3, the DNA is TGTGCCAGCAGCCAGGGACAGGATGGTGGCTACACCTTC. Protein: CASSQGQDGGYTF.

The chain uses TRBV5-1 and TRBJ2-1; no definite D call. The germline CDR1 and CDR2 sequences are SGHRS and YFSETQ. CDR3 length: 15 residues. Trimming stripped 5 bases from V and 0 bases from J, with 12 bases between. The DNA of the CDR3 is TGCGCCAGCAGTTTCCGGAGAAACTCCTACAATGAGCAGTTCTTC. Translation: CASSFRRNSYNEQFF.

In this sample, this clone turned up once. The J gene is TRBJ1-1, the V gene TRBV3-1 (or the pseudogene TRBV3-2); D might be TRBD1 (6 bases). This CDR3 contains 16 residues. Germline V gene sequence: CDR1 LGHDT, CDR2 YNNKEL (reference sequence). V lost 0 bases and J 4 bases, leaving 15 bases between the germline ends. CDR3 sequence reads: CASSQDRRVGGTEAFF. As DNA, the CDR3 is TGTGCCAGCAGCCAAGATCGCAGGGTAGGGGGCACTGAAGCTTTCTTT.

This chain uses TRBV5-6 with TRBJ2-2, with D tentatively TRBD2 (6 bases). The germline CDR1 and CDR2 sequences are SGHDT and YYEEEE. Deletions cut 2 bases from V and 3 bases from J, with 11 bases between. CDR3 size: 15 residues. This CDR3 is CASSFGGRDTGELFF. CDR3 coding DNA: TGTGCCAGCAGCTTTGGAGGGAGAGACACCGGGGAGCTGTTTTTT.

This clone was recorded once. The chain joins TRBV2 to TRBJ2-2; D is unresolved. In germline, CDR1 is SNHLY, CDR2 FYNNEI. The V and J ends lost 8 bases and 2 bases respectively, with 12 bases between them. This CDR3 contains 14 residues. This chain's CDR3 is CASSLTANTGELFF. CDR3 nucleotides: TGTGCCAGCTCACTAACTGCTAACACCGGGGAGCTGTTTTTT.

The V call is TRBV5-1, the J call TRBJ2-7; 10 positions agree with TRBD2. From germline, CDR1 is SGHRS and CDR2 YFSETQ. Germline trimming cut 3 bases from V and 4 bases from J; bases unmatched to any gene: 7. The CDR3 has 15 residues. CDR3 bases: TGCGCCAGCAGCTCTAGCAGCGGGAGGGCTTACGAGCAGTACTTC. It specifies CASSSSSGRAYEQYF.

The chain is built from TRBV7-8 and TRBJ1-3; TRBD1 aligns across 8 bases. The length of the CDR3 is 18 residues. The trim removed 2 bases at V and 3 bases at J, leaving 12 bases unmatched. Germline V gives CDR1 SGHVS, CDR2 FQNEAQ. The CDR3 coding sequence is TGTGCCAGCAGCTTATCAGGACAGGGTCGGTATTTTGGAAACACCATATATTTT. It specifies CASSLSGQGRYFGNTIYF.

In nucleotides, the CDR3 is TGTGCCAGCAGCCCCCGGGGTAGGGGGCTGGGAGATACGCAGTATTTT. Its protein is CASSPRGRGLGDTQYF. The genes are TRBV11-2 and TRBJ2-3, with 7 bases lining up with TRBD1. The CDR3 covers 16 residues. CDR1 is SGHAT, CDR2 FQNNGV, per germline. V trimming: 5 bases; J trimming: 5 bases; junction bases outside the gene matches: 13.